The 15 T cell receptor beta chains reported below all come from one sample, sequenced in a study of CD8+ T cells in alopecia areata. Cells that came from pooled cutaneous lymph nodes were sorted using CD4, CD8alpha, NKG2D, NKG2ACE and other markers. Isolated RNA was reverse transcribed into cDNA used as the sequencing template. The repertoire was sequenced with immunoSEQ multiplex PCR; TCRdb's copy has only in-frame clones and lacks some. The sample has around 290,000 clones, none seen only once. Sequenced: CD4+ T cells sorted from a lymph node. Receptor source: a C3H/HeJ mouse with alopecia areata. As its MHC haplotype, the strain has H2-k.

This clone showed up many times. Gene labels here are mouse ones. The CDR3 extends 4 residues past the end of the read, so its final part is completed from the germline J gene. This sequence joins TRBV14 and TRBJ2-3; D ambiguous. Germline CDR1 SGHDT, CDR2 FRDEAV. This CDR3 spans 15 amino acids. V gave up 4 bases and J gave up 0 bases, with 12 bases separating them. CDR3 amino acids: CASSPPTNSAETLYF. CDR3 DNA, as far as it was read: TGTGCCAGCAGTCCCCCGACAAATAGTGCAGAA.

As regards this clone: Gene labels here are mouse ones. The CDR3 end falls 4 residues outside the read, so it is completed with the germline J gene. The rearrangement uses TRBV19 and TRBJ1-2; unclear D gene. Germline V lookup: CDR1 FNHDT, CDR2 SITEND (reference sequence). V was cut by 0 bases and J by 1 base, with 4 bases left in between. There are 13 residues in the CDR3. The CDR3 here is CASSIAQNSDYTF. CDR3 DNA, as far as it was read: TGTGCCAGCAGTATAGCACAAAACTCC.

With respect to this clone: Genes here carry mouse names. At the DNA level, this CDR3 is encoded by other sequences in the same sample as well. Incomplete CDR3 DNA: TGCACCTGCAGTGCAGAAGGACAGGGGAACACCGGG. It specifies CTCSAEGQGNTG. The CDR3 reads in full as CTCSAEGQGNTGQLYF. J is TRBJ2-2 and V is TRBV1; TRBD1 aligns across 9 bases. The CDR3 is cut off 4 residues early in the read; its end comes from the germline J gene. Germline assignment: CDR1 NSQYPW and CDR2 LRSPGD (reference sequence). The V gene end was trimmed by 0 bases and the J gene end by 2 bases; junction bases not matched to a gene: 1. There are 16 residues in the CDR3.

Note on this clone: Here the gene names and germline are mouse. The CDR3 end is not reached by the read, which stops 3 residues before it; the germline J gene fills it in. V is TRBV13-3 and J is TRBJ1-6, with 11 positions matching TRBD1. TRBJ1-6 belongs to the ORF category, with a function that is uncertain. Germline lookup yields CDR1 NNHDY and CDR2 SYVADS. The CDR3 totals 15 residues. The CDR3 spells CASRGTGGPGNPLYF. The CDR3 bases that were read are TGTGCCAGCAGGGGGACAGGGGGTCCCGGTAATCCC.

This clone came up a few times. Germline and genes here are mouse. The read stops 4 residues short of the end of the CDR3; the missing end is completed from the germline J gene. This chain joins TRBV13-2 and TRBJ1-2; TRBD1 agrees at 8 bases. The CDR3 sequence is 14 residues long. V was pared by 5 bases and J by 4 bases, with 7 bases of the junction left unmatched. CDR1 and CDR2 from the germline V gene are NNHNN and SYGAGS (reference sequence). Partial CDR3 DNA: TGTGCCAGCGGCTCAGGGGGCTACGGCTCC. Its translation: CASGSGGYGS. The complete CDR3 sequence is CASGSGGYGSDYTF.

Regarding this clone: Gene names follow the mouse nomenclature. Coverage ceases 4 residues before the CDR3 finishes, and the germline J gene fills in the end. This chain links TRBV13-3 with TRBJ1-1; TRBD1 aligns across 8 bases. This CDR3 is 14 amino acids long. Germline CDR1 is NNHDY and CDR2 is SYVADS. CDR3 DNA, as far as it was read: TGTGCCAGCAGTGATCTCCAAGGGACAGGA. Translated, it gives CASSDLQGTG. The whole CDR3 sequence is CASSDLQGTGEVFF.

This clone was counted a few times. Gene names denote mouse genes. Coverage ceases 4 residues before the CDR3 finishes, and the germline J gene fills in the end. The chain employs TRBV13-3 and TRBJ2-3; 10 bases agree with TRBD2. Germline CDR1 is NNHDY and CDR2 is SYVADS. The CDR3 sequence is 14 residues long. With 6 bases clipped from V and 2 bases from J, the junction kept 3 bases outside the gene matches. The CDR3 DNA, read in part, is TGTGCCAGCACTGGGGGGGCGTTTGCAGAA. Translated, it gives CASTGGAFAE. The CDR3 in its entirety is CASTGGAFAETLYF.

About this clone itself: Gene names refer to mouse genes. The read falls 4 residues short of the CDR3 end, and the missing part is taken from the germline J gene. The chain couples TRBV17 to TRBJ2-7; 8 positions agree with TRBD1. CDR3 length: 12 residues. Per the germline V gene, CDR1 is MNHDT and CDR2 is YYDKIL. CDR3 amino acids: CASREQGDEQYF. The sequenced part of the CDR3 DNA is TGTGCTAGCAGGGAACAGGGGGAT.

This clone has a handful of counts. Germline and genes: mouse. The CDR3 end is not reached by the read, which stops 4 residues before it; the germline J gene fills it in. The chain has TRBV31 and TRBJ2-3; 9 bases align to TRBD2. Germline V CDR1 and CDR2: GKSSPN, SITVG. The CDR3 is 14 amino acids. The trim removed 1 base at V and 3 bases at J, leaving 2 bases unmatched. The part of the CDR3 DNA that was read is TGTGCCTGGAGTCCTGGGGGGGAGGCAGAA. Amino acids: CAWSPGGEAE. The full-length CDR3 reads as CAWSPGGEAETLYF.

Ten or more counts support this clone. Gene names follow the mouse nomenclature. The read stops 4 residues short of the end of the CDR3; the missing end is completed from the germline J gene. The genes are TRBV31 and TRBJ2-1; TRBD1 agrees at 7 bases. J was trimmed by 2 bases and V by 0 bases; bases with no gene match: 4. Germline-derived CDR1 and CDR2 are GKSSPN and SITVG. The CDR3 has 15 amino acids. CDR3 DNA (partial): TGTGCCTGGAGTCTCACCGGGACAGACTATGCT. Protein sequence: CAWSLTGTDYA. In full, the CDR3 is CAWSLTGTDYAEQFF. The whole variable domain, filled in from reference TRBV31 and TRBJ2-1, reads AQTIHQWPVAEIKAVGSPLSLGCTIKGKSSPNLYWYWQATGGTLQQLFYSITVGQVESVVQLNLSASRPKDDQFILSTEKLLLSHSGFYLCAWSLTGTDYAEQFFGPGTRLTVL.

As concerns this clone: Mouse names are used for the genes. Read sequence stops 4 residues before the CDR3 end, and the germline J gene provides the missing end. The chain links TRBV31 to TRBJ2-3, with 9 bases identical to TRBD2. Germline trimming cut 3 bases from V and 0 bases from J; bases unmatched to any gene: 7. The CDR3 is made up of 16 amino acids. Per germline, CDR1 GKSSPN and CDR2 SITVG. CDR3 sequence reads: CAWSPDWGYSAETLYF. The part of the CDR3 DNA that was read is TGTGCCTGGAGCCCTGACTGGGGGTATAGTGCAGAA.

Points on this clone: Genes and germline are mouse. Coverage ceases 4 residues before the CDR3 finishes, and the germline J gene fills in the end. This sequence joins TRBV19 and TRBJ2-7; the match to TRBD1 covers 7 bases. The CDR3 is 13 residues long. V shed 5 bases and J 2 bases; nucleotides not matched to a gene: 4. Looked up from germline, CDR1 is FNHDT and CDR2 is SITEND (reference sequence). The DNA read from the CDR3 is TGTGCCAGCAGCGGGACAGCCACCTAT. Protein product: CASSGTATY. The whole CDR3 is CASSGTATYEQYF.

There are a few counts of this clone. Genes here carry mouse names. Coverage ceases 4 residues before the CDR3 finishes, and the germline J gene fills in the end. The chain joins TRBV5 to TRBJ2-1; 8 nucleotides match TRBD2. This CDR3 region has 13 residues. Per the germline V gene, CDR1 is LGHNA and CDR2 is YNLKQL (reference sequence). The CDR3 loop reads CASSQGTGTEQFF. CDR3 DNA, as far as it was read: TGTGCCAGCAGCCAAGGGACTGGGACT.

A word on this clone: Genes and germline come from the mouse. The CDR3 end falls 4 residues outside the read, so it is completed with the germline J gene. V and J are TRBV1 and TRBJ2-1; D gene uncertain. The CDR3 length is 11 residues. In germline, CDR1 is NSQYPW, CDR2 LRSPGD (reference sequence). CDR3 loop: CTCSANSEQFF. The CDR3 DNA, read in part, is TGCACCTGCAGTGCGAACTCT.

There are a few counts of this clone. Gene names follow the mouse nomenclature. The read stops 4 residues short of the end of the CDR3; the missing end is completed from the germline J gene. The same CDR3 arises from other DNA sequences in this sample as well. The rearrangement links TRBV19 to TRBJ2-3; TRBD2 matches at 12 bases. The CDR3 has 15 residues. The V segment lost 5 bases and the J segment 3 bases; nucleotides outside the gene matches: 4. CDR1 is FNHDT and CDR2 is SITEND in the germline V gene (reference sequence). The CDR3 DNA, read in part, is TGTGCCAGCAGGACTGGGGGGGCGCGCGCAGAA. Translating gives CASRTGGARAE. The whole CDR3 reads CASRTGGARAETLYF.